This TCR beta chain emerged from a study of shared clonotypes between healthy human individuals. Study observations and caveats: A handful of donors showed sharing of roughly 5% of naive CD4 clonotypes.

Germline V gives CDR1 LNHDA, CDR2 SQIVND (reference sequence). V was clipped by 2 bases and J by 8 bases, with 6 bases between them. The CDR3 is made up of 11 amino acids. CD8 cells regarded as naive lacked CD45RO, were positively chosen for CCR7, and omitted terminally differentiated effector memory CD45RA+ cells. On this clone: Its antigen is still unknown.

Repertoires were generated with immunoSEQ multiplex PCR, while TCRdb's copy carries only in-frame clones and drops some. Among roughly 2,000,000 clones listed, around 95% were seen once. The receptor comes from a young man in good health. Some clones in this sample may be carry-over from other donors' samples. The sample was naive CD8+ T cells from PBMCs. This chain uses TRBV19 with TRBJ1-1; D gene uncertain. Here the CDR3 DNA reads TGTGCCAGTAGTATAAGGATAGAAGCTTTCTTT. It yields the protein CASSIRIEAFF.